The 17 T cell receptor beta chains given below trace back to one sample, sequenced in a study of breast tumors, draining lymph nodes, adjacent tissues (dated by TCRdb to the mid-2010s). The library was prepared using multiplex PCR. For sequencing, an Illumina HiSeq 2000 was employed. The public reads were run again by TCRdb, first through fastp at Q25 and then through MiXCR, and only productive beta chains were kept. Every distinct CDR3 protein forms one entry, paired with its most common genes and DNA. For this sample there are roughly 260,000 distinct CDR3 sequences; more than 30% appear just once. The ten largest account for approximately 1% of the sample. Lymph node samples were obtained from the axillary draining lymph nodes of breast cancer patients. Sequenced input: axillary lymph node tissue. The source of these receptors is a female donor with breast cancer. Some clones in this sample may be carry-over from other donors' samples.

This chain connects TRBV12-3 or TRBV12-4 to TRBJ2-3; a possible D gene is TRBD2 (6 bases). Trimming shortened V by 3 bases and J by 1 base, and 11 bases separated the two germline ends. This CDR3 comprises 15 residues. The CDR3 sequence: CASSFAGPRTDTQYF. The CDR3 coding sequence is TGTGCCAGCAGTTTCGCGGGGCCCCGCACAGATACGCAGTATTTT.

This clonotype has only a few counts. The chain carries TRBV5-8 and TRBJ2-2; D remains unclear. V was pared by 0 bases and J by 3 bases, with 6 bases between. The germline V gene encodes CDR1 SGHTS and CDR2 YDEGEE. The CDR3 spans 14 residues. The CDR3 DNA follows: TGTGCCAGCAGCTTGGGTCACTACACCGGGGAGCTGTTTTTT. Its protein product is CASSLGHYTGELFF.

Concerning this clonotype: Given a much more abundant clone one base away, this may be a read error. The J gene is TRBJ2-1, the V gene TRBV11-3, with 8 bases lining up with TRBD2. CDR3 size: 13 residues. Germline V gives CDR1 SGHNT, CDR2 YENEEA. CDR3 sequence: CASSFTGGETQSF. CDR3 DNA: TGTGCCAGCAGCTTTACGGGAGGGGAGACGCAGTCCTTC.

This clonotype was seen a few times. V usage is TRBV7-9 and J usage is TRBJ2-2, with D uncertain. CDR3 length equals 17 residues. Trimming pared 2 bases from V and 8 bases from J, leaving 21 bases between. CDR1 and CDR2 from the germline V gene are SEHNR and FQNEAQ (reference sequence). CDR3 loop: CASSLREDGEHRGELFF. The CDR3 DNA reads TGTGCCAGCAGCTTACGAGAAGACGGTGAACACCGGGGGGAGCTGTTTTTT.

This clonotype was picked up many times. The V and J genes are TRBV29-1 and TRBJ1-4, with 7 bases fitting TRBD1. The CDR3 has 13 residues. Germline CDR1 and CDR2: SQVTM and ANQGSEA. V dropped 2 bases and J dropped 11; count of bases not matched to a gene: 8. The DNA for the CDR3 is TGCAGCGTTGAAATGGACAGGCCAGGGAAACTGTTTTTT. This sequence encodes CSVEMDRPGKLFF.

This chain links TRBV12-3 or TRBV12-4 with TRBJ2-1, with a tentative D call TRBD2 (7 bases). V was trimmed by 4 bases and J by 8 bases, leaving 18 bases between them. The CDR3 covers 15 residues. CDR3 DNA: TGTGCCAGCAGTTCCTGGGGGGGGCAAGAGGATGAGCAGTTCTTC. Its translation: CASSSWGGQEDEQFF.

The V and J genes are TRBV29-1 and TRBJ1-4; 9 positions match TRBD1. V shed 6 bases and J 5 bases; nucleotides not matched to a gene: 13. The CDR3 is 16 residues long. Germline lookup yields CDR1 SQVTM and CDR2 ANQGSEA. The CDR3 loop reads CSVGTGMLSGNEKLFF. The DNA for the CDR3 is TGCAGCGTAGGGACAGGGATGTTATCGGGCAATGAAAAACTGTTTTTT.

In its sample, this clonotype was seen once. V and J are TRBV20-1 and TRBJ2-5; 10 bases align to TRBD2. V dropped 1 base and J dropped 13; count of bases not matched to a gene: 12. Germline CDR1 is DFQATT and CDR2 is SNEGSKA (reference sequence). This CDR3 is 14 amino acids long. CDR3 in amino acids: CSARVLFSGRSAYF. The CDR3 region has the DNA TGCAGTGCTAGAGTCCTTTTTAGCGGGAGGTCGGCGTACTTC.

Many counts were recorded for this clonotype. The chain recombines TRBV20-1 with TRBJ1-2; 8 nucleotides align to TRBD1. CDR3 length equals 13 residues. Germline V gives CDR1 DFQATT, CDR2 SNEGSKA (reference sequence). V lost 3 bases and J lost 3; bases outside the gene matches: 3. The CDR3 coding sequence is TGCAGTGCTAGGCAGGACAGGGACTATGGCTACACCTTC. It specifies CSARQDRDYGYTF.

There are many counts of this clonotype. The chain carries TRBV12-3 or TRBV12-4 and TRBJ2-1; 7 positions match TRBD2. The CDR3 loop spans 15 amino acids. Trimming cost V 5 bases and J 5 bases; bases outside gene matches: 9. The CDR3 DNA reads as TGTGCCAGCAGTCGGACTCGCGGGGGAGACAATGAGCAGTTCTTC. This encodes CASSRTRGGDNEQFF.

CDR3: CASSELGRRDQPQHF. As DNA, the CDR3 is TGTGCCAGCAGTGAATTAGGGAGAAGGGACCAGCCCCAGCATTTT. V gene TRBV6-1 combines with J gene TRBJ1-5; the D gene is possibly TRBD1 (5 bases). CDR1 MNHNS and CDR2 SASEGT come from the germline V gene. The CDR3 runs 15 residues. Trimming removed 2 bases from V and 7 bases from J, with 15 bases in between.

This clonotype occurred many times. This rearrangement joins TRBV12-3 or TRBV12-4 to TRBJ2-7; D call uncertain. This CDR3 comprises 14 residues. The ends were cut back, 2 bases at V and 0 bases at J, with 8 bases in the middle. CDR3 sequence (DNA): TGTGCCAGCAGTTTAACCGGGCCCTCCTACGAGCAGTACTTC. Translating it yields CASSLTGPSYEQYF.

This chain links TRBV28 with TRBJ1-2; D not resolved. The CDR3 sequence is 13 residues long. With 3 bases removed from V and 4 bases from J, the gap between germline ends came to 9 bases. The germline CDR1 and CDR2 sequences are MDHEN and SYDVKM. CDR3 protein: CASSLKVVYGYTF. CDR3 nucleotides: TGTGCCAGCAGTTTGAAAGTGGTCTATGGCTACACCTTC.

Turning to this clonotype: A single base separates this from a much larger clone, so it may be a read error. The rearrangement joins TRBV6-5 to TRBJ2-7; 8 bases are a match to TRBD1. The CDR3 extends over 14 amino acids. V shed 10 bases, J shed 9 bases, and the junction held 17 bases outside the gene matches. Germline V CDR1 and CDR2: MNHEY, SVGAGI. CDR3 region: CATTIRQGSGVQYF. Here the CDR3 DNA reads TGTGCCACTACCATAAGACAGGGGTCTGGCGTGCAGTACTTC.

The table lists this clonotype with many counts. This CDR3 reads CASSLGGHISGNTIYF. The CDR3 DNA sequence: TGCGCCAGCAGCTTGGGAGGGCATATCTCTGGAAACACCATATATTTT. This chain links TRBV5-1 with TRBJ1-3; D gene unclear. Per the germline V gene, CDR1 is SGHRS and CDR2 is YFSETQ. CDR3 size: 16 residues. Trimming took off 0 bases at V and 0 bases at J, with 10 bases between the two ends.

This clonotype has a count of ten or more. This sequence joins TRBV30 and TRBJ1-6; no clear D. V lost 2 bases and J 5 bases, leaving 10 bases between the germline ends. The CDR3 length is 14 residues. CDR1 is GTSNPN and CDR2 is SVGIG in the germline V gene (reference sequence). Here the CDR3 DNA reads TGTGCCTGGAGTCGAGGCCAGGATAATTCACCCCTCCACTTT. It specifies CAWSRGQDNSPLHF.

The rearrangement uses TRBV2 and TRBJ2-7, with D perhaps TRBD1 (5 bases). Trimming left V 7 bases short and J 2 bases short, with 12 bases between. The germline V gene has CDR1 SNHLY and CDR2 FYNNEI. This CDR3 is built from 13 residues. The CDR3 here is CASTGDSAYEQYF. CDR3 nucleotides: TGTGCCAGCACCGGCGACAGCGCCTACGAGCAGTACTTC.